The sequence of this T cell receptor (beta chain) was determined in a study of PD-1 blockade in classical Hodgkin lymphoma. General study results and limits: No one has yet defined what causes the repertoire differences, which may be disease activity or prior therapy.

Using immunoSEQ multiplex PCR, the repertoire was profiled, and TCRdb retains in-frame clones only, with some absent. Counted here are about 25,000 clones, 94% occurring once; the ten biggest clones make up about 4.3%. Time point: newly diagnosed, previously untreated cHL patient sample. Trimming removed 5 bases at V and 3 bases at J, with 11 bases between. Germline values: CDR1 MDHEN, CDR2 SYDVKM. The CDR3 contains 14 residues. A note on this clone: The antigen remains undetermined.

This TCR was sampled from a human donor with classical Hodgkin lymphoma. Sequenced sample: peripheral blood mononuclear cells (PBMCs). V is TRBV28 and J is TRBJ2-1, with D perhaps TRBD2 (6 bases). CDR3 protein: CASSPGGVYNEQFF. The CDR3 nucleotides read TGTGCCAGCAGTCCAGGAGGGGTCTACAATGAGCAGTTCTTC.